This T cell receptor beta chain was recovered during a study of vaccination effects on CD4 cells after COVID-19. At the level of the study: Participants each got two BNT162b2 or mRNA-1273 vaccine doses.

This clone was seen at least ten times. What it binds is unknown. The assay was immunoSEQ multiplex PCR, and TCRdb's table has in-frame clones only and misses some. The sample consists of around 56,000 clones, around 80% of them appearing once. The CDR3 is made up of 24 amino acids. Looked up from germline, CDR1 is SGHRS and CDR2 is YFSETQ. V lost 4 bases to trimming and J lost 1 base, with 41 bases between them. Study findings and constraints: Few convalescent patients and no early post-infection timepoints were included in the study.

Subsequent to approximately 11 days of culture, CD4+ T cells were isolated. The clonotype was recovered from a human donor who received a COVID-19 vaccine. Sample: CD4+ T cells from PBMCs cultured without peptide, taken before COVID-19 vaccination. The chain employs TRBV5-1 and TRBJ1-1; D might be TRBD1 (6 bases). CDR3 loop: CASSHPSGDLKSIGLEWKNTEAFF. CDR3 DNA sequence: TGCGCCAGCAGCCACCCGTCAGGGGACCTAAAATCTATTGGCTTAGAGTGGAAGAACACTGAAGCTTTCTTT.